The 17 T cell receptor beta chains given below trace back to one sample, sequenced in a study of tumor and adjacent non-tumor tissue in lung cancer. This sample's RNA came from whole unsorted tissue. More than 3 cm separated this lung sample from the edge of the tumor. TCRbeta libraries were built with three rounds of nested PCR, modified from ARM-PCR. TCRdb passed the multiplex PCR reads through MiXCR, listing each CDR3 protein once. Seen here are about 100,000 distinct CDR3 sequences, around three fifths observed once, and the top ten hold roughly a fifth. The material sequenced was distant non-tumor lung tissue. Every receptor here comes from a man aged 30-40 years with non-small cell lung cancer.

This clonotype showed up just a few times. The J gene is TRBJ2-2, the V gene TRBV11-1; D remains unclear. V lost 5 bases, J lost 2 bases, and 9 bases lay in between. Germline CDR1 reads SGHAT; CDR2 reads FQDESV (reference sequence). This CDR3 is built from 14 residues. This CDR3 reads CASSTRSNTGELFF. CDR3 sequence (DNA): TGTGCCAGCAGCACCCGGTCTAACACCGGGGAGCTGTTTTTT.

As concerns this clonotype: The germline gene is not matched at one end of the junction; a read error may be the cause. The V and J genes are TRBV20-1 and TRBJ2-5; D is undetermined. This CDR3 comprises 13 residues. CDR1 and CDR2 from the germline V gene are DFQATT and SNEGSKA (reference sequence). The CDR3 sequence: CSAAQAGKETQYF. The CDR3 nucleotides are TGCAGTGCTGCCCAAGCTGGGAAAGAGACCCAATACTTC.

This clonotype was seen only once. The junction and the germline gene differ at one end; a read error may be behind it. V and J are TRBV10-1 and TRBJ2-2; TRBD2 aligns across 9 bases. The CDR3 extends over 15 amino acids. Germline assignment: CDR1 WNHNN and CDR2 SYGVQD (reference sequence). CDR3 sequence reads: CASSETSGRSEELFF. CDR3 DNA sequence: TGCGCCAGCAGTGAGACTAGCGGGCGTTCCGAGGAGCTATTTTTT.

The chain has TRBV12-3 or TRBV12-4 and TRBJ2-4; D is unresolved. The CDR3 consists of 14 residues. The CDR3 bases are TGTGTCAGTAGCCTTGCCGGATCCAAAAACATTCAGTACTTC. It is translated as CVSSLAGSKNIQYF.

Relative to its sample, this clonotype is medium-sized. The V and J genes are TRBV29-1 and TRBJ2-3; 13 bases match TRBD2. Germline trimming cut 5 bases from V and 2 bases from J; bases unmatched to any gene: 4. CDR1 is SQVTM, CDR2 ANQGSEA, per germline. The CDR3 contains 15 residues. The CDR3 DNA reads TGCAGCGTTACGACTAGCGGGGGGCACACAGATACGCAGTATTTT. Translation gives CSVTTSGGHTDTQYF.

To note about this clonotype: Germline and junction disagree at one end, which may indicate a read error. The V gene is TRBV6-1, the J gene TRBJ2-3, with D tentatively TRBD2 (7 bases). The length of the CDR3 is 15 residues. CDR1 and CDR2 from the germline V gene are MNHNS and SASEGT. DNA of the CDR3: TGTGCCAGCCTTCCGTGGGGGGGGGGCACAGATATGCAGTATTTT. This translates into CASLPWGGGTDMQYF.

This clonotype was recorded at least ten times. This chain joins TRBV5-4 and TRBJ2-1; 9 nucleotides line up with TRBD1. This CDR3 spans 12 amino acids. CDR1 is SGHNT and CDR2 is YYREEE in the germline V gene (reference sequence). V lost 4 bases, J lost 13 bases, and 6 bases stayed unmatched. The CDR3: CASSTTGGRQFF. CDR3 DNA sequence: TGTGCCAGCAGCACGACAGGGGGACGACAGTTCTTC.

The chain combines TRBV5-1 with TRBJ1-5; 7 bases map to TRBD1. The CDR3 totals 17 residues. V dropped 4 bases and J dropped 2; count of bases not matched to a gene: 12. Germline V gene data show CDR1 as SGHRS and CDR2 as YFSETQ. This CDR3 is CASSPGTDPRGNQPQHF. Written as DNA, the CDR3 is TGCGCCAGCAGCCCCGGGACAGACCCCCGTGGCAATCAGCCCCAGCATTTT. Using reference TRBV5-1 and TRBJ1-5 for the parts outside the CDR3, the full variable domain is KAGVTQTPRYLIKTRGQQVTLSCSPISGHRSVSWYQQTPGQGLQFLFEYFSETQRNKGNFPGRFSGRQFSNSRSEMNVSTLELGDSALYLCASSPGTDPRGNQPQHFGDGTRLSIL.

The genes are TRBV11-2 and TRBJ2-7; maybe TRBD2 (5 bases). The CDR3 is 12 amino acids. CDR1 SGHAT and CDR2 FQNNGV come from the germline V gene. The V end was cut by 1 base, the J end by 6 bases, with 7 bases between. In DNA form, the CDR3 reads TGTGCCAGCAGCTTAGGAGGAGGCGAGCAGTACTTC. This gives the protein CASSLGGGEQYF. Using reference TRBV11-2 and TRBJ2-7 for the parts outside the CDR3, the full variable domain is EAGVAQSPRYKIIEKRQSVAFWCNPISGHATLYWYQQILGQGPKLLIQFQNNGVVDDSQLPKDRFSAERLKGVDSTLKIQPAKLEDSAVYLCASSLGGGEQYFGPGTRLTVT.

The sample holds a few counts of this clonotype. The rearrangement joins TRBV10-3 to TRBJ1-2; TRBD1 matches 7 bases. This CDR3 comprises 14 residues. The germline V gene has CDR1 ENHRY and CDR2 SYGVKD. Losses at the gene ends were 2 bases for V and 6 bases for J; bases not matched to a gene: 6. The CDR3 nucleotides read TGTGCCATCAGTGAGGCCCAGACAGGGAATGGCTACACCTTC. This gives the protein CAISEAQTGNGYTF.

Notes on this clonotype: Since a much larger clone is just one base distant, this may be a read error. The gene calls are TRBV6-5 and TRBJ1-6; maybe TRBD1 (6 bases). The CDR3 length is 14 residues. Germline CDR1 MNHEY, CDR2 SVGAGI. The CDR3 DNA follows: TGTGTCACTTCCGAGGGGGGGTTATGGTCACCCCTCCACTTT. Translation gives CVTSEGGLWSPLHF.

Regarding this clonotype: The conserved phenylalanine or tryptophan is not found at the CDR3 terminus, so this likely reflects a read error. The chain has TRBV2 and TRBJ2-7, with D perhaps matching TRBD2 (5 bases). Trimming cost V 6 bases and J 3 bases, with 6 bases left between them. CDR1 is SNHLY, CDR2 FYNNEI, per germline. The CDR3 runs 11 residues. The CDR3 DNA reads TGTGCCAGCAGGGACTTCTACGAGCAGTACTCC. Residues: CASRDFYEQYS.

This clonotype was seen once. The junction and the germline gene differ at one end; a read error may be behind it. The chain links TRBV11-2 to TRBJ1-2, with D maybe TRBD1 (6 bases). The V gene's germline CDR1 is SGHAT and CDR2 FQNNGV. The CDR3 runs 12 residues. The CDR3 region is CANSGRGYGYTF. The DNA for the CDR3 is TGTGCCAACAGCGGCAGGGGTTATGGCTACACCTTC. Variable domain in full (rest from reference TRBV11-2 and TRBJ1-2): EAGVAQSPRYKIIEKRQSVAFWCNPISGHATLYWYQQILGQGPKLLIQFQNNGVVDDSQLPKDRFSAERLKGVDSTLKIQPAKLEDSAVYLCANSGRGYGYTFGSGTRLTVV.

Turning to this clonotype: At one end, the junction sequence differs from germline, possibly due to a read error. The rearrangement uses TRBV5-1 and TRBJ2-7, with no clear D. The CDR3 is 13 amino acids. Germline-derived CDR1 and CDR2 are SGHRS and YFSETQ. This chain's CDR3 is CAGSLESTNEQYF. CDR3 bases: TGCGCCGGCAGCTTGGAGTCTACAAACGAGCAGTACTTC.

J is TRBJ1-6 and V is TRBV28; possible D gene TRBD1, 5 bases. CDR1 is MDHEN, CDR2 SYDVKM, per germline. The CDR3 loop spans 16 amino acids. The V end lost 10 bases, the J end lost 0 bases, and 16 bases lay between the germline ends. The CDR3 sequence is CANSMTASSYNSPLHF. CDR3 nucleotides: TGTGCCAACAGCATGACAGCAAGCTCCTATAATTCACCCCTCCACTTT.

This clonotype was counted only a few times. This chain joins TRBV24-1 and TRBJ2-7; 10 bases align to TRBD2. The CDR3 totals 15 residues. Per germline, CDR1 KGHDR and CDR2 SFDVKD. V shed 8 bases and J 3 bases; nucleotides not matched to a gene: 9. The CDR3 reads CATTIGLAAFYEQYF. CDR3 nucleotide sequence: TGTGCCACCACCATCGGACTAGCGGCTTTCTACGAGCAGTACTTC.

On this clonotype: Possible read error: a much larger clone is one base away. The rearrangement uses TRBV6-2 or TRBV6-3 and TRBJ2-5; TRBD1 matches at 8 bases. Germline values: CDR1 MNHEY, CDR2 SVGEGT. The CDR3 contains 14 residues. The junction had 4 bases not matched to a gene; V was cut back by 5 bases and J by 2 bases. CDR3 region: CASSRTGRQETQYF. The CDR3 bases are TGTGCCAGCAGTAGGACAGGGCGGCAAGAGACCCAGTACTTC.